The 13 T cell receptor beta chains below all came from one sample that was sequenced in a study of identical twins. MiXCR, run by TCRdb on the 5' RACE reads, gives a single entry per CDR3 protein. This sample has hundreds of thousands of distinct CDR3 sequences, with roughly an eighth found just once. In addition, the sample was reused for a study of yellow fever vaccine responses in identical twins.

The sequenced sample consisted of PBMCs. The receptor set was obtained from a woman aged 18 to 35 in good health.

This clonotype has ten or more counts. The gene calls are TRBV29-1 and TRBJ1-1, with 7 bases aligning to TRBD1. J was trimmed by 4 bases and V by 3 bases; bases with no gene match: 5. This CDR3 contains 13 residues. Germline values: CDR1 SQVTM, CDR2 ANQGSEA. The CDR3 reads CSVEGTEPTEAFF. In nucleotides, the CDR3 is TGCAGCGTTGAGGGGACAGAACCCACTGAAGCTTTCTTT.

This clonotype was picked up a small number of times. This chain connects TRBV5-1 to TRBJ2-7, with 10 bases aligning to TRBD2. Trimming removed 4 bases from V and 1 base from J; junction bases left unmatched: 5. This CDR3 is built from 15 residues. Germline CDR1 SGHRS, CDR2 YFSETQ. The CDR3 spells CASSKTSGYSYEQYV. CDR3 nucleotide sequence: TGCGCCAGCAGCAAGACTAGCGGGTATTCCTACGAGCAGTACGTC.

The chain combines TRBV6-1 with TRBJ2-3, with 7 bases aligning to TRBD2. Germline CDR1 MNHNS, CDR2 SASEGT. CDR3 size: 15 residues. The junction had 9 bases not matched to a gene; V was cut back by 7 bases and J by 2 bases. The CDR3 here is CASKGSGGPTDTQYF. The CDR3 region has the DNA TGTGCCAGCAAGGGTTCGGGAGGCCCCACAGATACGCAGTATTTT.

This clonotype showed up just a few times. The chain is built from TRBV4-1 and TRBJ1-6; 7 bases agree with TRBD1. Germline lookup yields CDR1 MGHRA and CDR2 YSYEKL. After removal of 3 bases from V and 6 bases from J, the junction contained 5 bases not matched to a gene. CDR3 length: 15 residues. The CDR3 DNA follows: TGCGCCAGCAGCCACCCAGACAGGGTTAATTCACCCCTCCACTTT. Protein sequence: CASSHPDRVNSPLHF.

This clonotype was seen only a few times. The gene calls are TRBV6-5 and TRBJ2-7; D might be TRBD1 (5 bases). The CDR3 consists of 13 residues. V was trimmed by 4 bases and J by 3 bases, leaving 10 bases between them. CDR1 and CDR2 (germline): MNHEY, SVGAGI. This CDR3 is CASSFQGNYEQYV. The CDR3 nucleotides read TGTGCCAGCAGTTTCCAGGGTAACTACGAGCAGTACGTC.

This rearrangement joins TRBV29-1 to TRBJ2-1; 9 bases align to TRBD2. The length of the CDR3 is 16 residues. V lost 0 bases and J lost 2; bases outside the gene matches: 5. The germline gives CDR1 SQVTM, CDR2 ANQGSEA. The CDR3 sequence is CSVEDRASGAYNEQFF. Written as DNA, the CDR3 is TGCAGCGTTGAAGATCGGGCTAGCGGGGCCTACAATGAGCAGTTCTTC.

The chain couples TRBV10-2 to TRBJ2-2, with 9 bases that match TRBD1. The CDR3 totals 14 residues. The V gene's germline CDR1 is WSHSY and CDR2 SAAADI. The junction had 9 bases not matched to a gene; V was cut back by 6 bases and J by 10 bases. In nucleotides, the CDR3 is TGCGCCAGCAGGGACGGGACAGGGTTTGCGGAGCTGTTTTTT. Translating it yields CASRDGTGFAELFF.

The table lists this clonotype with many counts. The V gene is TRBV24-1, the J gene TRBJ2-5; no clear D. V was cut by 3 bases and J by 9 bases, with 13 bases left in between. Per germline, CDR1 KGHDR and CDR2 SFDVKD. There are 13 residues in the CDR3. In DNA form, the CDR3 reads TGTGCCACCAGTGATACAGTCCTCCCGGCCCAGTACTTC. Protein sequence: CATSDTVLPAQYF.

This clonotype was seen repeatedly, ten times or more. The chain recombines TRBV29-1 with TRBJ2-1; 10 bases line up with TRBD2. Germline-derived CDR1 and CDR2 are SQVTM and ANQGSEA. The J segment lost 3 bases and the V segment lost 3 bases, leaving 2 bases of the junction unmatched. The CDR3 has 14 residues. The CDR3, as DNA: TGCAGCGTTGAGAGCGGGGGGGGCTACAATGAGCAGTTCTTC. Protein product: CSVESGGGYNEQFF.

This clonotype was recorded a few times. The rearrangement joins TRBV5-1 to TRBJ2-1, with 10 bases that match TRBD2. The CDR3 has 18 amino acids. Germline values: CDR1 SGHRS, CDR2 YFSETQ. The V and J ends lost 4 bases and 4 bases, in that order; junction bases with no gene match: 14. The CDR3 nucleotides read TGCGCCAGCAGCCCGACGGGAAGCGGGGGGGCCTATTACAATGAGCAGTTCTTC. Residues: CASSPTGSGGAYYNEQFF.

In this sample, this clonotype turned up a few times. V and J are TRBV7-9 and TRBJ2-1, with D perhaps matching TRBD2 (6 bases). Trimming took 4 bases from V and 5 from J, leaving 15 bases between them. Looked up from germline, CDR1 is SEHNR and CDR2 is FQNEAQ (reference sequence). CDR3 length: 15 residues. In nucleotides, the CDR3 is TGTGCCAGCAGCTCGCGGGGAGGCGTCGACAATGAGCAGTTCTTC. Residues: CASSSRGGVDNEQFF.

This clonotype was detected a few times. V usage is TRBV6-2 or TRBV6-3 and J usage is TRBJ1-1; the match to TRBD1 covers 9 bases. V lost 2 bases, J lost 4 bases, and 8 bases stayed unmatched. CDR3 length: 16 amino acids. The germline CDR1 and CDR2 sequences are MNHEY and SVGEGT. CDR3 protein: CASSYAPGTGSTEAFF. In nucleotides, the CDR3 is TGTGCCAGCAGTTACGCTCCCGGGACAGGGAGCACTGAAGCTTTCTTT.

CDR3 amino acids: CATSISRGGETQYF. The CDR3 region has the DNA TGTGCCACCAGCATCTCGAGGGGCGGGGAGACCCAGTACTTC. This chain joins TRBV15 and TRBJ2-5; perhaps D is TRBD1 or TRBD2 (5 bases each). With 4 bases removed from V and 5 bases from J, the gap between germline ends came to 14 bases. Germline V gene lookup returns CDR1 LNHNV and CDR2 YYDKDF (reference sequence). The CDR3 spans 14 residues. Together with reference TRBV15 and TRBJ2-5, the CDR3 gives the full variable domain: DAMVIQNPRYQVTQFGKPVTLSCSQTLNHNVMYWYQQKSSQAPKLLFHYYDKDFNNEADTPDNFQSRRPNTSFCFLDIRSPGLGDTAMYLCATSISRGGETQYFGPGTRLLVL.